Below are 25 T cell receptor beta chains sequenced from a single sample in a study of blood T cell repertoires in COVID-19. TCRdb's copy holds only in-frame clones and misses some; the assay was immunoSEQ multiplex PCR. The sample holds around 130,000 clones, 70% to 90% seen once. Input material: peripheral blood. The receptor set was obtained from a human donor in a cohort sampled during active COVID-19.

The rearrangement joins TRBV24-1 to TRBJ2-7, with 7 bases lining up with TRBD1. The J segment lost 3 bases and the V segment lost 9 bases, leaving 7 bases of the junction unmatched. Germline-derived CDR1 and CDR2 are KGHDR and SFDVKD. The CDR3 spans 13 residues. The CDR3 protein is CATPGQLFYEQYF. The CDR3 bases are TGTGCCACCCCGGGACAGCTCTTCTACGAGCAGTACTTC.

This clone was seen only a few times. The gene calls are TRBV2 and TRBJ2-7; a possible D gene is TRBD1 (5 bases). Per germline, CDR1 SNHLY and CDR2 FYNNEI. V lost 4 bases and J 4 bases, leaving 8 bases between the germline ends. This CDR3 is 12 amino acids long. CDR3 protein: CASSGQTYEQYF. For the CDR3, the DNA is TGTGCCAGCAGTGGACAGACTTACGAGCAGTACTTC.

This chain connects TRBV30 to TRBJ1-5, with 7 positions matching TRBD1. The CDR3 runs to 14 residues. Germline lookup yields CDR1 GTSNPN and CDR2 SVGIG (reference sequence). V dropped 0 bases and J dropped 5; count of bases not matched to a gene: 4. In nucleotides, the CDR3 is TGTGCCTGGAGTGTATTGACAGGGCATCAGCCCCAGCATTTT. It codes for CAWSVLTGHQPQHF.

This clone ranks as medium-sized. This chain joins TRBV6-5 and TRBJ1-4, with TRBD1 identical over 11 bases. The CDR3 loop spans 14 amino acids. Germline V gene data show CDR1 as MNHEY and CDR2 as SVGAGI. J lost 7 bases, V lost 7 bases, and 5 bases had no gene match. The CDR3 DNA reads as TGTGCCAGCACCCGGACAGGGGGCTCTGAAAAACTGTTTTTT. Translating gives CASTRTGGSEKLFF.

The J gene is TRBJ1-6, the V gene TRBV30; perhaps TRBD1 as D (6 bases). The germline gives CDR1 GTSNPN, CDR2 SVGIG (reference sequence). The CDR3 runs to 15 residues. The CDR3 sequence is CAMEPGADYNSPLHF. The DNA for the CDR3 is TGTGCAATGGAGCCAGGGGCGGACTATAATTCACCCCTCCACTTT.

The J gene is TRBJ2-7, the V gene TRBV12-3 or TRBV12-4, with unresolved D. Trimming cost V 6 bases and J 3 bases, with 6 bases left between them. The CDR3 length is 11 residues. The CDR3 DNA reads TGTGCCAGCAGCCGCGACTACGAGCAGTACTTC. Encoded protein: CASSRDYEQYF.

The rearrangement links TRBV6-5 to TRBJ1-5; weak D call: TRBD1 (5 bases). CDR3 length: 15 residues. Germline V gene sequence: CDR1 MNHEY, CDR2 SVGAGI. Trimming took 5 bases from V and 1 from J, leaving 12 bases between them. The DNA for the CDR3 is TGTGCCAGCAGTCCGGTGGGGGGAAGCAATCAGCCCCAGCATTTT. Translating it yields CASSPVGGSNQPQHF.

The rearrangement links TRBV27 to TRBJ2-7; D is possibly TRBD1 (5 bases). Trimming took 3 bases from V and 3 from J, leaving 18 bases between them. CDR1 is MNHEY and CDR2 is SMNVEV in the germline V gene (reference sequence). The CDR3 length is 16 residues. The CDR3: CASSLTQGASIYEQYF. The CDR3 DNA follows: TGTGCCAGCAGTTTGACTCAGGGTGCATCGATCTACGAGCAGTACTTC.

Comment on this clone: The germline gene is not matched at one end of the junction; a read error may be the cause. The chain links TRBV7-7 to TRBJ2-5; possible D gene TRBD1, 5 bases. In germline, CDR1 is SSHAT, CDR2 FNYEAQ (reference sequence). This CDR3 is built from 13 residues. The CDR3 spells CASSQDRQETQYF. The CDR3, as DNA: TGTGCTAGCAGCCAAGACAGACAAGAGACCCAGTACTTC. The variable domain in full, with the rest retrieved from reference TRBV7-7 and TRBJ2-5, is GAGVSQSPRYKVTKRGQDVTLRCDPISSHATLYWYQQALGQGPEFLTYFNYEAQPDKSGLPSDRFSAERPEGSISTLTIQRTEQRDSAMYRCASSQDRQETQYFGPGTRLLVL.

This clone occurred a few times. The genes are TRBV7-8 and TRBJ1-2, with D perhaps matching TRBD1 (5 bases). The germline V and J ends were trimmed by 5 bases and 3 bases, with 13 bases remaining between them. This CDR3 is 14 amino acids long. Germline CDR1 is SGHVS and CDR2 is FQNEAQ. The DNA for the CDR3 is TGTGCCAGCAGCCTGGGGGAGGGGCACTATGGCTACACCTTC. Encoded protein: CASSLGEGHYGYTF.

The rearrangement joins TRBV7-9 to TRBJ2-3; 9 nucleotides line up with TRBD1. In germline, CDR1 is SEHNR, CDR2 FQNEAQ (reference sequence). CDR3 length: 16 amino acids. V was pared by 4 bases and J by 2 bases, with 7 bases of the junction left unmatched. CDR3: CASSWAGTGLTDTQYF. DNA for the CDR3: TGTGCCAGCAGCTGGGCCGGGACAGGGCTCACAGATACGCAGTATTTT.

The V and J genes are TRBV5-1 and TRBJ1-4; 10 bases align to TRBD1. The junction had 3 bases not matched to a gene; V was cut back by 2 bases and J by 5 bases. CDR1 SGHRS and CDR2 YFSETQ come from the germline V gene. The CDR3 covers 15 residues. The CDR3 DNA reads TGCGCCAGCAGCTTACGGACAGGGGGGAATGAAAAACTGTTTTTT. Translating it yields CASSLRTGGNEKLFF.

The V and J genes are TRBV11-2 and TRBJ2-3; D uncertain. The V and J ends lost 3 bases and 5 bases respectively, with 9 bases between them. The CDR3 runs 13 residues. From germline, CDR1 is SGHAT and CDR2 FQNNGV. The CDR3 is CASSLFARDTQYF. The CDR3 region has the DNA TGTGCCAGCAGCTTGTTTGCGAGAGATACGCAGTATTTT.

This clone is a singleton in its sample. The V call is TRBV9, the J call TRBJ2-3; TRBD1 might be the D (6 bases). Trimming left V 0 bases short and J 8 bases short, with 19 bases between. The CDR3 has 16 amino acids. Germline CDR1 reads SGDLS; CDR2 reads YYNGEE. The chain's CDR3 is CASSVAQETGTSTQYF. The DNA of the CDR3 is TGTGCCAGCAGCGTAGCTCAGGAGACAGGTACTTCTACGCAGTATTTT.

The V and J genes are TRBV4-1 and TRBJ2-5, with 9 bases that match TRBD2. The germline V gene has CDR1 MGHRA and CDR2 YSYEKL. Trimming removed 3 bases from V and 5 bases from J; junction bases left unmatched: 13. This CDR3 region has 17 residues. The CDR3 is CASSQRGAGGPRETQYF. The CDR3 bases are TGCGCCAGCAGCCAGAGGGGTGCGGGGGGGCCTCGGGAGACCCAGTACTTC.

The chain links TRBV19 to TRBJ1-1; D is undetermined. The CDR3 has 19 residues. The V gene lost 3 bases and the J gene lost 2 bases, with 25 bases spanning the gap. Germline V lookup: CDR1 LNHDA, CDR2 SQIVND (reference sequence). This chain's CDR3 is CASSMGFEGIPSGNTEAFF. CDR3 DNA: TGTGCCAGTAGTATGGGCTTTGAGGGTATCCCTTCCGGAAACACTGAAGCTTTCTTT.

The J gene is TRBJ1-1, the V gene TRBV29-1; D might be TRBD1 (5 bases). Germline assignment: CDR1 SQVTM and CDR2 ANQGSEA. The CDR3 is 13 residues long. Trimming took off 4 bases at V and 3 bases at J, with 12 bases between the two ends. The CDR3, as DNA: TGCAGCGTTGTGGAGGGGTTGGACACTGAAGCTTTCTTT. Amino acid sequence: CSVVEGLDTEAFF.

J is TRBJ2-7 and V is TRBV3-1 (or the pseudogene TRBV3-2); tentative D call: TRBD1 (6 bases). CDR1 and CDR2 (germline): LGHDT, YNNKEL (reference sequence). The CDR3 totals 15 residues. V was shortened by 3 bases and J by 3 bases, with 15 bases between the two germline ends. In DNA, the CDR3 is TGTGCCAGCAGCCATCTAGGGAAGGGGGTCTACGAGCAGTACTTC. Amino acids: CASSHLGKGVYEQYF.

The V gene is TRBV19, the J gene TRBJ2-1; TRBD2 aligns across 12 bases. The CDR3 spans 18 residues. Germline-derived CDR1 and CDR2 are LNHDA and SQIVND (reference sequence). Trimming at V came to 4 bases and at J to 7 bases, leaving 14 bases not matched to a gene. The CDR3 DNA reads as TGTGCCAGTAGTACGGGCCGGACTAGCGGGAATAACCGGAATGAGCAGTTCTTC. It encodes CASSTGRTSGNNRNEQFF.

This clone came up many times. The chain has TRBV19 and TRBJ2-7; 14 bases map to TRBD2. From germline, CDR1 is LNHDA and CDR2 SQIVND (reference sequence). V lost 8 bases to trimming and J lost 6 bases; unmatched junction nucleotides: 9. This CDR3 is 15 amino acids long. The CDR3 DNA reads TGTGCCAGTGGGACTAGCGGGGGCCCAAGGGGCGAGCAGTACTTC. Its translation is CASGTSGGPRGEQYF.

The chain employs TRBV20-1 and TRBJ2-7, with D possibly being TRBD1 (5 bases). Looked up from germline, CDR1 is DFQATT and CDR2 is SNEGSKA (reference sequence). The CDR3 is 11 amino acids. V was cut by 3 bases and J by 5 bases, with 8 bases left in between. CDR3 DNA: TGCAGTGCTAGGACAGTGGACGAGCAGTACTTC. Protein sequence: CSARTVDEQYF.

The rearrangement joins TRBV9 to TRBJ1-3; unclear D gene. V lost 4 bases to trimming and J lost 2 bases, with 7 bases between them. Germline V gene lookup returns CDR1 SGDLS and CDR2 YYNGEE. CDR3 length: 13 residues. The CDR3 spells CASSPAAGNTIYF. In DNA form, the CDR3 reads TGTGCCAGCAGCCCCGCAGCTGGAAACACCATATATTTT.

The rearrangement links TRBV21-1 to TRBJ1-6; the DNA was not compared with TRBD1, the D call given in the table. TRBV21-1 is shown as a pseudogene. The length of the CDR3 is 17 residues. The CDR3 DNA reads TGTGCCAGCAGCAAAGCGAAAGGGCAGGGGGTGGGTTCACCCCTCCACTTT. The encoded protein is CASSKAKGQGVGSPLHF.

This chain links TRBV6-2 or TRBV6-3 with TRBJ1-6; possibly TRBD1 for D (6 bases). This CDR3 spans 17 amino acids. Trimming took off 5 bases at V and 6 bases at J, with 20 bases between the two ends. Looked up from germline, CDR1 is MNHEY and CDR2 is SVGEGT. DNA for the CDR3: TGTGCCAGCAGTACTCGGACAGTTCGAAGCCCTAATTCACCCCTCCACTTT. This encodes CASSTRTVRSPNSPLHF.

The V call is TRBV5-1, the J call TRBJ2-7; D is possibly TRBD1 (5 bases). Germline V lookup: CDR1 SGHRS, CDR2 YFSETQ. V lost 4 bases and J 0 bases, leaving 14 bases between the germline ends. This CDR3 has 15 amino acids. Here the CDR3 DNA reads TGCGCCAGCAGCACAACAGGTCCCCCCTCCTACGAGCAGTACTTC. Translating gives CASSTTGPPSYEQYF.